The following is a TCR beta chain sequence with its context. Profiling relied on immunoSEQ multiplex PCR, and the TCRdb table lists in-frame clones only, not all of them. The table records 200,000 to 250,000 clones, around nine tenths of them present only once. CDR1 is MDHEN, CDR2 SYDVKM, per germline. V lost 8 bases and J 2 bases, leaving 18 bases between the germline ends. CDR3 size: 15 residues. This sample was included in a study of blood T cell repertoires in COVID-19. In the study overall: Samples representing acute and convalescent COVID-19 were sourced from the United States, Italy and Spain.

The rearrangement joins TRBV28 to TRBJ1-2; a weak D match, TRBD1 (6 bases). The receptor was derived from a man aged 55-75 years with COVID-19, enrolled during active disease. The sequenced sample consisted of peripheral blood. CDR3 in DNA: TGTGCCAGCGATACGGACAGAAACCAGAACTATGGCTACACCTTC. Translation gives CASDTDRNQNYGYTF.